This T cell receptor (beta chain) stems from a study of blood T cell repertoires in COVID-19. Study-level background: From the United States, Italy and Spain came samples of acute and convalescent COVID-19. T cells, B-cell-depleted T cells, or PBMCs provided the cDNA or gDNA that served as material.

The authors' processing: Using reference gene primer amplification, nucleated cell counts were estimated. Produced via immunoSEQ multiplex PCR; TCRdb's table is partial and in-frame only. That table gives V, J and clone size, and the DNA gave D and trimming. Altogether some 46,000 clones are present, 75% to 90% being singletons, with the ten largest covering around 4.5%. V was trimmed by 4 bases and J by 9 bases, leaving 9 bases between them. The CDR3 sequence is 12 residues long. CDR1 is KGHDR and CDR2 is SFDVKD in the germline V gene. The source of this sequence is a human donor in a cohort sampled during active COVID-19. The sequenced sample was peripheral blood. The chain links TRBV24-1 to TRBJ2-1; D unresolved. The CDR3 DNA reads TGTGCCACCAGTGAACTGGAGACTGAGCAGTTCTTC. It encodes CATSELETEQFF.